This T cell receptor (beta chain) was captured in a study of T cell changes during pregnancy in multiple sclerosis. Assay: immunoSEQ multiplex PCR; the TCRdb copy retains only in-frame clones and omits some. Counted here are about 65,000 clones, around 92% occurring once; the ten biggest clones make up approximately 2.8%. This sequence was found in a female donor in good health, enrolled as a control in a pregnancy study. The input for sequencing was CD8+ T cells from peripheral blood mononuclear cells, taken in the third trimester of pregnancy.

The CDR3 DNA reads as TGTGCCAGTGGGACGGGGACAGACTACGAGCAGTACTTC. Translation: CASGTGTDYEQYF. The chain employs TRBV19 and TRBJ2-7, with 7 bases aligning to TRBD1. V gave up 8 bases and J gave up 3 bases; unmatched junction bases: 7. The CDR3 consists of 13 residues. Germline lookup yields CDR1 LNHDA and CDR2 SQIVND (reference sequence).